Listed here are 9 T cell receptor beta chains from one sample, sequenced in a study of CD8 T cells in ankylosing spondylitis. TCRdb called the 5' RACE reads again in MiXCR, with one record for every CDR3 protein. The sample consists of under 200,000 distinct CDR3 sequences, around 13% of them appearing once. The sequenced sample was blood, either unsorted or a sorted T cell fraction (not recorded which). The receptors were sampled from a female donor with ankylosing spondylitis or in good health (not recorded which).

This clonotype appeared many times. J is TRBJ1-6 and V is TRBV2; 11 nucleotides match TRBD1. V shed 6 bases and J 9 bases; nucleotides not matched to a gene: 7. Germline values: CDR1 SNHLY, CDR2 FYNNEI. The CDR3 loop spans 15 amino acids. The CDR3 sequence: CASRRDRGTGSPLHF. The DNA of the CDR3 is TGTGCCAGCAGGCGGGACAGGGGGACAGGTTCACCCCTCCACTTT.

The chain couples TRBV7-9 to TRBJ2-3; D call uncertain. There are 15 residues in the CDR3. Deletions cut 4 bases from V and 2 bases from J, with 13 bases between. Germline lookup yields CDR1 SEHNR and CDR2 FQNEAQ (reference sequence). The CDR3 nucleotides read TGTGCCAGCAGCTACGGACGGTTTATCACAGATACGCAGTATTTT. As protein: CASSYGRFITDTQYF.

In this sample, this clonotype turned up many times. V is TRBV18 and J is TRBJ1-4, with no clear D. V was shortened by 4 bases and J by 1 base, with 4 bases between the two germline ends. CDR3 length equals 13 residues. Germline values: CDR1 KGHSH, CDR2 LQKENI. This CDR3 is CASSRGTNEKLFF. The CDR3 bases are TGTGCCAGCTCACGGGGAACTAATGAAAAACTGTTTTTT.

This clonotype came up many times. The CDR3 reads CSATGASYNEQFF. The CDR3 bases are TGCAGTGCCACTGGGGCTTCCTACAATGAGCAGTTCTTC. The chain employs TRBV20-1 and TRBJ2-1; D might be TRBD1 (5 bases). The CDR3 is made up of 13 amino acids. Trimming left V 6 bases short and J 1 base short, with 10 bases between. The germline V gene has CDR1 DFQATT and CDR2 SNEGSKA (reference sequence).

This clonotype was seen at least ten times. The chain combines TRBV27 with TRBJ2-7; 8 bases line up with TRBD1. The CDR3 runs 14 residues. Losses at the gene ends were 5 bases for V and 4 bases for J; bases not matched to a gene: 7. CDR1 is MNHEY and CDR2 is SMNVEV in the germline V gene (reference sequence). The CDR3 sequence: CASSIGTGPYEQYF. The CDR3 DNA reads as TGTGCCAGCAGTATCGGGACAGGCCCTTACGAGCAGTACTTC.

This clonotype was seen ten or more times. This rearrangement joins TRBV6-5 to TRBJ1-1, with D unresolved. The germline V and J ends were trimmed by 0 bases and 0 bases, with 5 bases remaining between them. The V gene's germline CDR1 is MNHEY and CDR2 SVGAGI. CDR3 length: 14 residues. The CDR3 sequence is CASSYSAVNTEAFF. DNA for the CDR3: TGTGCCAGCAGTTACTCGGCGGTGAACACTGAAGCTTTCTTT.

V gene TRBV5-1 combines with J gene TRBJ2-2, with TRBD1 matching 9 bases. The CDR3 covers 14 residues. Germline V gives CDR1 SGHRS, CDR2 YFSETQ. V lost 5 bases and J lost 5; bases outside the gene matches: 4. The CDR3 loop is CASRQQGATGELFF. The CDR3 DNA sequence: TGCGCCAGCAGACAACAGGGGGCAACCGGGGAGCTGTTTTTT.

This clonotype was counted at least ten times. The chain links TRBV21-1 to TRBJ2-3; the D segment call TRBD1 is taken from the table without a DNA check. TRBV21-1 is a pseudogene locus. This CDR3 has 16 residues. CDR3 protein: CASILLWGISTDTQYF. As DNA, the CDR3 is TGTGCCAGCATCCTGCTGTGGGGGATTAGCACAGATACGCAGTATTTT.

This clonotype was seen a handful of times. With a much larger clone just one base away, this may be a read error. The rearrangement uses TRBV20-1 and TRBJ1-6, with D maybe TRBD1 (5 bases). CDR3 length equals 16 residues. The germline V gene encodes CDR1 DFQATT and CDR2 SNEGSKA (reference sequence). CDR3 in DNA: TGCTGTGCTAGAGATATCCGGGCAGGGAACAATTCACCCCTCCACTTT. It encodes CCARDIRAGNNSPLHF.